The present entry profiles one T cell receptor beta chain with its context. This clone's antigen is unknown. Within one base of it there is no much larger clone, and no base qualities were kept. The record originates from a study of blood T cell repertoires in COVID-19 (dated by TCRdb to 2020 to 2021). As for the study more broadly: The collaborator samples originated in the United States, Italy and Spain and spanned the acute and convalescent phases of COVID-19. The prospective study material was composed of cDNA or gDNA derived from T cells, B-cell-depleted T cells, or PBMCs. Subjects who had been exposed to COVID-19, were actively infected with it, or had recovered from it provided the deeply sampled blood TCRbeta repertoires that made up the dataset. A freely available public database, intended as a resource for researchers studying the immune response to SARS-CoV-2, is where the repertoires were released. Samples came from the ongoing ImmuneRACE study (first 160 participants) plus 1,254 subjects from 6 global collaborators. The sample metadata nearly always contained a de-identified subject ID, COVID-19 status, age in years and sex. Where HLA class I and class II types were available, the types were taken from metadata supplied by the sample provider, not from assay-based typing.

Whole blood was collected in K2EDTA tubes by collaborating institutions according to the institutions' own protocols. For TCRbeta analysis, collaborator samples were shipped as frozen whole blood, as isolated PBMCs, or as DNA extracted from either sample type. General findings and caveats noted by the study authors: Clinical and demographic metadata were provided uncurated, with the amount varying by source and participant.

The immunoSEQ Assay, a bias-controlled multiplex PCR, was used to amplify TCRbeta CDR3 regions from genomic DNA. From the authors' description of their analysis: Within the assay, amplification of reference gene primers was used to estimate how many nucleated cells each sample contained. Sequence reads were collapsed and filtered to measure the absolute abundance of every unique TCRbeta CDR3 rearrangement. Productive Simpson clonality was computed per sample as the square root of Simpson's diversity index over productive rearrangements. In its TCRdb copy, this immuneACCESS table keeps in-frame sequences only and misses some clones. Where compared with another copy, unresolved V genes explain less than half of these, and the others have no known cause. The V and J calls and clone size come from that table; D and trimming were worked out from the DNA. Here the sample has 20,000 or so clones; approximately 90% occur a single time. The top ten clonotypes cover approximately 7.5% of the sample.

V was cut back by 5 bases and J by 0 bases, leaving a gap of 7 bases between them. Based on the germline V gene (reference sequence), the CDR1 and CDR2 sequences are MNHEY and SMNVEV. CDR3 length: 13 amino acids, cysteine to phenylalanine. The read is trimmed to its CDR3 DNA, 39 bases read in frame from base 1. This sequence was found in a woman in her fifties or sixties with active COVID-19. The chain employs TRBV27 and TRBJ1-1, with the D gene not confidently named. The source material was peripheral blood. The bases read TGTGCCAGCAGTCCCGGGGTGAACACTGAAGCTTTCTTT. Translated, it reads CASSPGVNTEAFF.